This T cell receptor beta chain was recorded in a study of blood T cell repertoires in COVID-19. Per the authors' pipeline: Estimation of nucleated cell counts was performed using reference gene primer amplification. Produced via immunoSEQ multiplex PCR; TCRdb's table is partial and in-frame only. D and trimming were read from the DNA, whereas the V and J calls and clone size are those reported in that table. The table shows about 170,000 clones, with around 85% occurring only once. As to this clone: The junction and the germline gene differ at one end; a read error may be behind it. Other DNA sequences within the sample encode an identical CDR3.

The CDR3 totals 15 residues. The germline gives CDR1 KGHSH, CDR2 LQKENI. The source is a man aged 55-75 years who had recovered from COVID-19. V gene TRBV18 combines with J gene TRBJ1-1, with D possibly matching TRBD1 (6 bases). The specimen was peripheral blood. This CDR3 reads CASSPGQGIRTEAFF. In DNA, the CDR3 is TGTGCCAGTTCACCGGGGCAGGGGATTAGGACTGAAGCTTTCTTT. Supplemented by reference TRBV18 and TRBJ1-1, the full variable domain reads NAGVMQNPRHLVRRRGQEARLRCSPMKGHSHVYWYRQLPEEGLKFMVYLQKENIIDESGMPKERFSAEFPKEGPSILRIQQVVRGDSAAYFCASSPGQGIRTEAFFGQGTRLTVV.